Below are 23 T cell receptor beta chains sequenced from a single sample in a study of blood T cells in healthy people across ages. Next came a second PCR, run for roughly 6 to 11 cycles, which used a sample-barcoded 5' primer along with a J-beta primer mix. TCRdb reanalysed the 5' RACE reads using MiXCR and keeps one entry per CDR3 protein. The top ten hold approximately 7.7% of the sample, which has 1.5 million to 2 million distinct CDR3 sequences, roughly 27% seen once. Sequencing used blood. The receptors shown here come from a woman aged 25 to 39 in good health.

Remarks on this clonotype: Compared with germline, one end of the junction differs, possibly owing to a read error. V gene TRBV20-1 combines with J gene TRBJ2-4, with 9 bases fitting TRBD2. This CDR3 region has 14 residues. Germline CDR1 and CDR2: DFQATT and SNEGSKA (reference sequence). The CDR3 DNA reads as TGCAGTTCTAGCGGGGAACGCGGCGGCAATGAGCAGTACTTC. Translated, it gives CSSSGERGGNEQYF.

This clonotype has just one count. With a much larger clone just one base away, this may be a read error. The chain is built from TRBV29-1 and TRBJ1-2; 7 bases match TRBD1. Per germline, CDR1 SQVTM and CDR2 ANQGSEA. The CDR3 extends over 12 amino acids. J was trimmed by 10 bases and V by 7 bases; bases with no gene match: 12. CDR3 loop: CSGGDSLDDYTF. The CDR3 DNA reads TGCAGCGGTGGGGACAGCTTAGATGACTACACCTTC.

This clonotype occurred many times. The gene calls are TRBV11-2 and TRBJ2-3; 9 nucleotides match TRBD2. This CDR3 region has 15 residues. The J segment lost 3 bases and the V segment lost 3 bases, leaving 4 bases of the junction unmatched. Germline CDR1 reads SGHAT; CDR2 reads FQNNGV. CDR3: CASSLERGVTDTQYF. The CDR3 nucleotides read TGTGCCAGCAGCTTGGAGCGGGGGGTTACAGATACGCAGTATTTT.

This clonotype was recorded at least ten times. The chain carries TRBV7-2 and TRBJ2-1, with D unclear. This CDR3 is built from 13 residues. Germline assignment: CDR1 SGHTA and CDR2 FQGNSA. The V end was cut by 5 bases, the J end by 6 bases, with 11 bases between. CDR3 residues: CASSPDSLNEQFF. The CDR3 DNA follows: TGTGCCAGCAGCCCCGACTCCCTCAATGAGCAGTTCTTC.

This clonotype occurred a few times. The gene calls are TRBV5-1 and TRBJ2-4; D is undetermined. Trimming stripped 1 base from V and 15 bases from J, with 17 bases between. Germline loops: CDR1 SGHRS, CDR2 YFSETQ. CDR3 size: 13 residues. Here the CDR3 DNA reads TGCGCCAGCAGCTTGTCGACAAATTACGAGCGGTACTTC. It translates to CASSLSTNYERYF.

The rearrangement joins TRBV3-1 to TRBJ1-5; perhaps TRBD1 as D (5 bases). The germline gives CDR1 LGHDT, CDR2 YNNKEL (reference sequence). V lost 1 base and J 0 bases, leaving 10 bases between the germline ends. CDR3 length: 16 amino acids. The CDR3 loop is CASSQGGGGSNQPQHF. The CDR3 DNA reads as TGTGCCAGCAGCCAAGGCGGCGGGGGTAGCAATCAGCCCCAGCATTTT. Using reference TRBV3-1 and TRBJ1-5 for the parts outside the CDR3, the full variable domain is DTAVSQTPKYLVTQMGNDKSIKCEQNLGHDTMYWYKQDSKKFLKIMFSYNNKELIINETVPNRFSPKSPDKAHLNLHINSLELGDSAVYFCASSQGGGGSNQPQHFGDGTRLSIL.

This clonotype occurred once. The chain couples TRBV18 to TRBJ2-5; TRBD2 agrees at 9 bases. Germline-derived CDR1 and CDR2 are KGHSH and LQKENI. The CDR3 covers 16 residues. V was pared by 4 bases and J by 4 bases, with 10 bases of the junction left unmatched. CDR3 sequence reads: CASSLFQRGERETQYF. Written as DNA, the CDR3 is TGTGCCAGCTCACTGTTCCAGCGGGGGGAACGAGAGACCCAGTACTTC.

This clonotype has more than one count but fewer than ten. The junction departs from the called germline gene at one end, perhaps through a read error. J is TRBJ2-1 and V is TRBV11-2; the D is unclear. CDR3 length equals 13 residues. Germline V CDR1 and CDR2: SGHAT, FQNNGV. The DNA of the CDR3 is TGTGCCAGCAACTTAGATTATCGGTATGAGCAGTTCTTC. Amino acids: CASNLDYRYEQFF.

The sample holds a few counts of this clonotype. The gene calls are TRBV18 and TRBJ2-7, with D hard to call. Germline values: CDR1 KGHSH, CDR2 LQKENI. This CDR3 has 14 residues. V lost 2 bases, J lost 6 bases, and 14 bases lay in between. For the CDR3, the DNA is TGTGCCAGCTCACCAGATTCCACCGGGTCCGAGCAGTACTTC. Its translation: CASSPDSTGSEQYF.

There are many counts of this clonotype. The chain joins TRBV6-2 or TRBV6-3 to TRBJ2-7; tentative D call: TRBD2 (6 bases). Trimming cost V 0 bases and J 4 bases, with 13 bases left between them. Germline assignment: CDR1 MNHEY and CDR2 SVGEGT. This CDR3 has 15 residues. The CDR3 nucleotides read TGTGCCAGCAGTTACTCGATCGGGAGAGCGTACGAGCAGTACTTC. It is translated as CASSYSIGRAYEQYF.

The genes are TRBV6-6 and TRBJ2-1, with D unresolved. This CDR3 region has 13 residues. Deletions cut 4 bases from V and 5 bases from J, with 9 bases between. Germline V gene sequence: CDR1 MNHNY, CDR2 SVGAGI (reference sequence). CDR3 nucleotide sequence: TGTGCCAGCAGTTGGCCCGACCACAATGAGCAGTTCTTC. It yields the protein CASSWPDHNEQFF.

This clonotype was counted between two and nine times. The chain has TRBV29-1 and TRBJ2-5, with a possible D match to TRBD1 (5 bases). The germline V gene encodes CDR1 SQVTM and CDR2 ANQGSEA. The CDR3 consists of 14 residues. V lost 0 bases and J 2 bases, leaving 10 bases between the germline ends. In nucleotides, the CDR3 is TGCAGCGTTGAAGATCGACAGATACAAGAGACCCAGTACTTC. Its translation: CSVEDRQIQETQYF.

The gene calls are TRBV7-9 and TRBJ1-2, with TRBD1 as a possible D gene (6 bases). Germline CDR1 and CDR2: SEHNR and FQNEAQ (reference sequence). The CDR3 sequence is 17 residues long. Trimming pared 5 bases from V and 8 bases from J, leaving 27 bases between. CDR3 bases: TGTGCCAGCAGCCCACCCCTCACAGGGAACCCCAGTGGGGGCTACACCTTC. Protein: CASSPPLTGNPSGGYTF. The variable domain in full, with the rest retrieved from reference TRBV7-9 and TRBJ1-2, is DTGVSQNPRHKITKRGQNVTFRCDPISEHNRLYWYRQTLGQGPEFLTYFQNEAQLEKSRLLSDRFSAERPKGSFSTLEIQRTEQGDSAMYLCASSPPLTGNPSGGYTFGSGTRLTVV.

CDR3 sequence reads: CASSPKAGGPYEQYV. Here the CDR3 DNA reads TGTGCCAGCAGCCCCAAAGCGGGGGGCCCGTACGAGCAGTACGTC. The chain is built from TRBV2 and TRBJ2-7, with TRBD2 identical over 9 bases. Germline lookup yields CDR1 SNHLY and CDR2 FYNNEI. J lost 4 bases, V lost 6 bases, and 10 bases had no gene match. The CDR3 runs 15 residues.

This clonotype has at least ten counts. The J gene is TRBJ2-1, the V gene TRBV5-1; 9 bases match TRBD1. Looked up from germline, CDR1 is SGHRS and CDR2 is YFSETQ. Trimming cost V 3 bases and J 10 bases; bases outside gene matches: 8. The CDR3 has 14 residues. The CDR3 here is CASSSLTGGGEQFF. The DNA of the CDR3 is TGCGCCAGCAGCTCCTTGACAGGGGGAGGGGAGCAGTTCTTC.

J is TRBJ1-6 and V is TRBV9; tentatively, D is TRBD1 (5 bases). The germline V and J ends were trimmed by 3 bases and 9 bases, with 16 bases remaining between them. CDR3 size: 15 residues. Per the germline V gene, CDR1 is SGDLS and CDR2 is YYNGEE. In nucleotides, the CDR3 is TGTGCCAGCAGCGGGGGCGGAGGGGACGGTTCACCCCTCCACTTT. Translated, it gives CASSGGGGDGSPLHF.

CDR3 coding DNA: TGTGCCAGCAGCTTGACTAGCGGGTACAATGAGCAGTACTTC. It yields the protein CASSLTSGYNEQYF. The chain joins TRBV5-6 to TRBJ2-1, with 9 bases that match TRBD2. The J call may be incorrect, as the DNA end agrees better with TRBJ2-7. In germline, CDR1 is SGHDT, CDR2 YYEEEE. The CDR3 is 14 residues long.

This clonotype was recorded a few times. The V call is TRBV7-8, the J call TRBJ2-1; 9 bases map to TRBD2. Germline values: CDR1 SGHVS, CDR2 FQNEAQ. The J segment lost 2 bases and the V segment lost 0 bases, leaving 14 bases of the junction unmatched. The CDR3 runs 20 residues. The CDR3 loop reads CASSLAGASGTGGPYNEQFF. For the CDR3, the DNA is TGTGCCAGCAGCTTAGCCGGTGCTAGCGGGACCGGTGGCCCCTACAATGAGCAGTTCTTC.

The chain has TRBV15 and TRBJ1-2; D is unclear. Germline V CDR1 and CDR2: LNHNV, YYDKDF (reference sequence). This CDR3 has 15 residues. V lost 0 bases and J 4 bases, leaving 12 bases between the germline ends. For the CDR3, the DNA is TGTGCCACCAGCAGAGATCAAGCTTTGAGCTATGGCTACACCTTC. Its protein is CATSRDQALSYGYTF.

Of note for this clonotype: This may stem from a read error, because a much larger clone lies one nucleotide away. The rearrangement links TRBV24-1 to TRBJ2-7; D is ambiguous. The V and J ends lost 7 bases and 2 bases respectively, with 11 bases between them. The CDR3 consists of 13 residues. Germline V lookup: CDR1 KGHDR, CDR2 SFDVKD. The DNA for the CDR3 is TGTGCCACCAGGGATCCTACAGCCTACGAGCAGTACTTC. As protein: CATRDPTAYEQYF.

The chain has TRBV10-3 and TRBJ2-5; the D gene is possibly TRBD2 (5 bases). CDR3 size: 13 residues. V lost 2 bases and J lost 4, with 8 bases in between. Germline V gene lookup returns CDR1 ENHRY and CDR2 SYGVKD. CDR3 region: CAISENLAETQYF. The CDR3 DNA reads TGTGCCATCAGTGAGAATCTAGCAGAGACCCAGTACTTC.

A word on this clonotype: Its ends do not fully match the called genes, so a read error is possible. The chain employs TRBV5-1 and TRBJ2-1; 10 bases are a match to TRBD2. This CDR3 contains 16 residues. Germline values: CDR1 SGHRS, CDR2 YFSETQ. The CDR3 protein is CVSSLALDSGGNEQFF. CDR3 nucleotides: TGCGTCAGCAGCTTGGCCCTGGATAGCGGGGGGAATGAGCAGTTCTTC. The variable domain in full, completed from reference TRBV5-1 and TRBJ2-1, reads KAGVTQTPRYLIKTRGQQVTLSCSPISGHRSVSWYQQTPGQGLQFLFEYFSETQRNKGNFPGRFSGRQFSNSRSEMNVSTLELGDSALYLCVSSLALDSGGNEQFFGPGTRLTVL.

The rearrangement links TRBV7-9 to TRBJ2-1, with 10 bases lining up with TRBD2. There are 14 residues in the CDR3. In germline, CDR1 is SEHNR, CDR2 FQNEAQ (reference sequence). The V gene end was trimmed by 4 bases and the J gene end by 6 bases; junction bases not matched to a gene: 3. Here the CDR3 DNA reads TGTGCCAGCAGCTCTAGCGGGAGTCCCAATGAGCAGTTCTTC. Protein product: CASSSSGSPNEQFF.